This TCR beta chain was sequenced during a study of T cells in Graves' hyperthyroidism and ophthalmopathy. Newly diagnosed hyperthyroidism patients aged 18 to 65 years had disease lasting under 2 months. Patients were excluded because of uncontrolled infection, other autoimmune disease, pregnancy or lactation. There were TCR beta CDR3 regions amplified from RNA transcripts. Primed by the HTBI set, a first-round RT-PCR was run on the TCR CDR3. TCRdb called the multiplex PCR reads again in MiXCR, with one record for every CDR3 protein. This table has 400,000 to 500,000 distinct CDR3 sequences, approximately 14% appearing once. Germline V lookup: CDR1 LGHDT, CDR2 YNNKEL (reference sequence). The CDR3 runs to 13 residues. V was clipped by 4 bases and J by 5 bases, with 10 bases between them. The table lists this clonotype with many counts.

The sequencing input was blood. The chain employs TRBV3-1 and TRBJ2-3, with a tentative D call TRBD1 (5 bases). The clonotype was recovered from a woman aged 18 to 35 with Graves' hyperthyroidism. CDR3 sequence reads: CASSREGVDTQYF. The CDR3 bases are TGTGCCAGCAGCCGGGAAGGGGTAGATACGCAGTATTTT.